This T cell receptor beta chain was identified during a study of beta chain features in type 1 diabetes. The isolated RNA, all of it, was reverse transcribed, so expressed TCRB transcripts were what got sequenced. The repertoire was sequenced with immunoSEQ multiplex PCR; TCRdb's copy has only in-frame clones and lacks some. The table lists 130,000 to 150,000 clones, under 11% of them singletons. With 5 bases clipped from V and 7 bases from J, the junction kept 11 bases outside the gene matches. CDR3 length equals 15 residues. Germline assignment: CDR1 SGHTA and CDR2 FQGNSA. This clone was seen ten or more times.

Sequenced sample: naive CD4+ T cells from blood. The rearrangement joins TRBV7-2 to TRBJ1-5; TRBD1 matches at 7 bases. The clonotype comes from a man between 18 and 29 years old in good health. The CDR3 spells CASSPGQSIGQPQHF. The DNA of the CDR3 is TGTGCCAGCAGCCCGGGACAGAGTATAGGGCAGCCCCAGCATTTT.